This entry features one T cell receptor beta chain sequence. Its antigen is unknown. The junction differs from germline at one of its ends, possibly a read error. Combining a sample-barcoded 5' primer with a J-beta primer mix, a second PCR ran for about 7 to 11 cycles. TCRdb recomputed calls from the 5' RACE reads with MiXCR, one row per CDR3 protein. The table lists hundreds of thousands of distinct CDR3 sequences, less than 25% of them singletons. Germline V gene data show CDR1 as SGHRS and CDR2 as YFSETQ. The CDR3 loop spans 15 amino acids. This sample was included in a study of blood T cells in healthy people across ages. Study observations and caveats: Long-lived donors carried more naive CD4+ cells and greater diversity than aged donors.

In addition, the sample was reused for a study of T cells of mothers and their children. According to that study: Each 15 ul cDNA reaction used 1.5 ug RNA; all RNA was used.

The sample was blood. The clonotype originates from a boy aged 5-17 years in good health. V is TRBV5-1 and J is TRBJ2-1; tentative D call: TRBD1 (6 bases). CDR3 bases: TGCGCCAGCAGCTCACAGGGTGGCTCCTACAATGTGCAGTTCTTC. Its translation: CASSSQGGSYNVQFF.